This TCR beta chain comes out of a study of tumor and adjacent non-tumor tissue in lung cancer. General study findings and limits: Higher tumor TCR diversity was associated with shorter survival. Tumor repertoires had a smaller top 100 clone share than normal lung. Tumor tissue had significantly higher TCR diversity than normal lung.

A note on this clonotype: Its cognate antigen is unknown.

Three rounds of nested PCR, following a modified ARM-PCR protocol, produced the TCRbeta library. TCRdb used MiXCR to reprocess the multiplex PCR reads, holding one entry per CDR3 protein. The sample consists of tens of thousands of distinct CDR3 sequences, about 72% of them appearing once. No cell sorting was done before RNA was extracted from the tissue. Trimming pared 10 bases from V and 7 bases from J, leaving 13 bases between. The CDR3 totals 12 residues. This sequence originates from a man aged 60 to 69 with non-small cell lung cancer. The material sequenced was lung tumor tissue. The rearrangement uses TRBV12-3 or TRBV12-4 and TRBJ1-4; D unclear. The CDR3 protein is CANTARAEKLFF. The CDR3 DNA reads as TGTGCCAACACTGCTCGAGCTGAAAAACTGTTTTTT.